The subject of this entry is one T cell receptor beta chain. This sample is part of a study of blood T cell repertoires in COVID-19. Study-wide background: Sites across the United States, Italy and Spain contributed samples from acute and convalescent COVID-19. Sources were T cells, B-cell-depleted T cells, or PBMCs; the material itself was cDNA or gDNA.

Methods used by the authors: The authors estimated nucleated cell counts from reference gene primer amplification. Libraries were prepared by immunoSEQ multiplex PCR; TCRdb keeps only in-frame clonotypes and omits some of them. V, J and clone size are those of that table, while D and trimming were read from the DNA. The sample yields about 150,000 clones, roughly 80% seen once. The clonotype comes from a woman aged 55-70 years with acute or convalescent COVID-19. Sequences were obtained from peripheral blood.

This CDR3 is CASSPQGGGLTIYF. In DNA, the CDR3 is TGTGCCAGCAGCCCCCAAGGGGGGGGATTAACCATATATTTT. V gene TRBV11-2 combines with J gene TRBJ1-3; possibly TRBD1 for D (6 bases). Germline loops: CDR1 SGHAT, CDR2 FQNNGV. Trimming shortened V by 5 bases and J by 10 bases, and 18 bases separated the two germline ends. The CDR3 is 14 amino acids.